This record looks at one T cell receptor (beta chain) sequence and its context. The antigen is undetermined. Sequenced by immunoSEQ multiplex PCR; TCRdb stores in-frame clones only, minus some. The repertoire holds over 70,000 clones, with about 86% as singletons. These data belong to a study of T cells in localized non-small cell lung cancer. Study findings and constraints: Highest T cell clonality was seen in uninvolved adjacent lung, surpassing that measured in tumor. As only one tumor region underwent sequencing, heterogeneity remains possible.

Germline loops: CDR1 MNHEY, CDR2 SVGAGI. V gave up 4 bases and J gave up 3 bases, with 12 bases separating them. The CDR3 sequence is 14 residues long. The genes are TRBV6-5 and TRBJ2-5; D remains ambiguous. Sequencing was performed on peripheral blood, taken before any cancer treatment. This TCR was recovered from a male donor aged 60 or over with stage III squamous cell lung carcinoma. CDR3 coding DNA: TGTGCCAGCAGTTCCTTGGACGGTGAAGAGACCCAGTACTTC. This codes for CASSSLDGEETQYF.